This T cell receptor beta chain was obtained from a study of T cell responses to AZD1222 COVID-19 vaccine. The V and J ends lost 3 bases and 10 bases respectively, with 15 bases between them. CDR3 length: 13 residues. The germline V gene has CDR1 MNHNS and CDR2 SASEGT. TCRdb keeps only in-frame clones here, not all; method: immunoSEQ multiplex PCR. This sample has some 130,000 clones; roughly 90% occur once, and the top ten carry 1.5% to 2%. Study observations and caveats: In a largely white British group with more females than males, clonal diversity was possibly underestimated.

Concerning this clone: The antigen remains undetermined.

Sample: peripheral blood, taken on day 0 of AZD1222 vaccination. This chain connects TRBV6-1 to TRBJ1-2; TRBD1 is a possible D gene (6 bases). The receptor's source is an adult in good health. In nucleotides, the CDR3 is TGTGCCAGCAGTGATGTTTATGGGGGGCTCTACACCTTC. Encoded protein: CASSDVYGGLYTF.